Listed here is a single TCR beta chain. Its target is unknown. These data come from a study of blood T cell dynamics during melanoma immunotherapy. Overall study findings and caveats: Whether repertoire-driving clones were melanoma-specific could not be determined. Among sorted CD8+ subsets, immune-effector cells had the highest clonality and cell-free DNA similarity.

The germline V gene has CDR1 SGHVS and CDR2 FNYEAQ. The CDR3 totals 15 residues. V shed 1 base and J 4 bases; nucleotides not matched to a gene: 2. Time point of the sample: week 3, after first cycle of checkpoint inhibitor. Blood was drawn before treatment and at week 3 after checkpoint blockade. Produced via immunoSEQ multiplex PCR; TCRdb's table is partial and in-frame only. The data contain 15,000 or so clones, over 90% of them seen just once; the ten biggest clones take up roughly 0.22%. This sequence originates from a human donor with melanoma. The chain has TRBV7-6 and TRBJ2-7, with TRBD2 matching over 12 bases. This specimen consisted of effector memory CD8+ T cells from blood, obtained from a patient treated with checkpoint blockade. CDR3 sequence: CASSLEGTSGYEQYF. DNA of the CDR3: TGTGCCAGCAGCTTAGAGGGGACTAGCGGGTACGAGCAGTACTTC.